The 5 T cell receptor beta chains reported below all come from one sample, sequenced in a study of blood T cell repertoires in COVID-19. Only in-frame clones appear in the TCRdb table, and some are missing; sequencing was by immunoSEQ multiplex PCR. The top ten clones hold over 2.5% of a sample with 80,000 to 100,000 clones, approximately 86% of them seen once. The sample comprised peripheral blood. These receptors were collected from a woman between 50 and 59 years old with active or convalescent COVID-19.

V is TRBV25-1 and J is TRBJ2-1, with 10 bases that match TRBD2. Trimming cost V 4 bases and J 10 bases; bases outside gene matches: 7. CDR1 and CDR2 from the germline V gene are MGHDK and SYGVNS. CDR3 length equals 14 residues. In DNA form, the CDR3 reads TGTGCCAGCAGTGCTAGCGGGGGCCCCAGGGAGCAGTTCTTC. It encodes CASSASGGPREQFF.

The J gene is TRBJ1-2, the V gene TRBV30; 10 positions agree with TRBD1. The germline CDR1 and CDR2 sequences are GTSNPN and SVGIG (reference sequence). J was trimmed by 4 bases and V by 8 bases; bases with no gene match: 19. This CDR3 region has 17 residues. CDR3 in DNA: TGTGCCCTGGAATGGTTCCGGGACAGGGGTTTGGGCTATGGCTACACCTTC. Translation: CALEWFRDRGLGYGYTF.

This rearrangement joins TRBV5-1 to TRBJ2-7, with D perhaps TRBD1 (5 bases). CDR1 SGHRS and CDR2 YFSETQ come from the germline V gene. The V gene lost 3 bases and the J gene lost 5 bases, with 12 bases spanning the gap. This CDR3 is 13 amino acids long. The DNA for the CDR3 is TGCGCCAGCAGCTACCAGGGTCTCGACGAGCAGTACTTC. This translates into CASSYQGLDEQYF.

This chain uses TRBV7-9 with TRBJ1-6; 7 nucleotides align to TRBD1. The CDR3 spans 12 residues. The germline CDR1 and CDR2 sequences are SEHNR and FQNEAQ (reference sequence). V shed 6 bases, J shed 11 bases, and the junction held 4 bases outside the gene matches. For the CDR3, the DNA is TGTGCCAGCAGTTCTAGGGGGCCACCCCTCCACTTT. Amino acid sequence: CASSSRGPPLHF.

The chain couples TRBV29-1 to TRBJ2-2; no clear D. The CDR3 covers 12 residues. Germline CDR1 and CDR2: SQVTM and ANQGSEA. V was pared by 6 bases and J by 8 bases, with 13 bases between. CDR3 in amino acids: CSVGAGSGELFF. Here the CDR3 DNA reads TGCAGCGTCGGTGCAGGATCGGGGGAGCTGTTTTTT.